A selection of T cell receptor beta chains follows, all from one sample in a study of blood T cell repertoires in COVID-19. Profiling relied on immunoSEQ multiplex PCR, and the TCRdb table lists in-frame clones only, not all of them. The table shows 250,000 to 350,000 clones, with around 90% occurring only once. Sequencing was performed on PBMCs or T cells enriched from blood (not recorded which). Receptors originate from a woman between 18 and 29 years old with acute COVID-19. Both conserved end residues are part of each CDR3. D genes are given only for firm matches. Size is omitted from some rows. Given values are once, few, many or a class for expanded clones.

cdr3_length,d_call,v_call,clone_size,j_call,cdr3_aa,cdr3_nt
15,TRBD1,TRBV19,NA,TRBJ2-7,CASSLTGTETYEQYF,TGTGCCAGTAGCTTAACCGGGACAGAGACCTACGAGCAGTACTTC
15,TRBD1,TRBV7-9,NA,TRBJ2-1,CASSPGQGLYNEQFF,TGTGCCAGCAGCCCGGGACAGGGTTTATACAATGAGCAGTTCTTC
14,NA,TRBV28,few,TRBJ1-2,CASSLDLRGAGYTF,TGTGCCAGCAGTTTAGATCTACGGGGGGCGGGCTACACCTTC
16,TRBD2,TRBV30,NA,TRBJ2-5,CAWSVGLAGGQETQYF,TGTGCCTGGAGTGTGGGGCTAGCGGGAGGCCAAGAGACCCAGTACTTC
15,NA,TRBV19,NA,TRBJ2-2,CASSNGGRLTGELFF,TGTGCCAGTAGTAATGGAGGCAGACTTACCGGGGAGCTGTTTTTT
14,NA,TRBV9,NA,TRBJ1-1,CASTEGGINTEAFF,TGTGCCAGCACCGAGGGGGGGATAAACACTGAAGCTTTCTTT
13,TRBD1,TRBV19,NA,TRBJ1-4,CASSTGQGEKLFF,TGTGCCAGTAGTACCGGACAGGGCGAAAAACTGTTTTTT
16,NA,TRBV11-3,once,TRBJ1-5,CASSQGRGHNIKPQHF,TGTGCCAGCAGCCAGGGCAGGGGCCATAATATTAAGCCCCAGCATTTT
15,NA,TRBV5-4,NA,TRBJ1-5,CASSRTPNSNQPQHF,TGTGCCAGCAGCCGGACACCTAATAGCAATCAGCCCCAGCATTTT
16,TRBD2,TRBV7-9,once,TRBJ2-7,CASTPFSAGGSYEQYF,TGTGCCAGCACCCCGTTTTCAGCGGGAGGTTCCTACGAGCAGTACTTC
14,NA,TRBV5-1,NA,TRBJ1-1,CASSQQGRNTEAFF,TGCGCCAGCAGCCAACAGGGCCGGAACACTGAAGCTTTCTTT
14,NA,TRBV19,NA,TRBJ2-5,CASSQQGSQETQYF,TGTGCCAGTAGTCAACAGGGCTCCCAAGAGACCCAGTACTTC
17,NA,TRBV7-6,NA,TRBJ2-7,CASSFPIIDSRKVEQYF,TGTGCCAGCAGTTTTCCTATAATTGACAGCCGGAAGGTCGAGCAGTACTTC
19,TRBD2,TRBV24-1,NA,TRBJ2-6,CATSERLAADSSGANVLTF,TGTGCCACCAGTGAAAGACTAGCGGCCGATTCCTCTGGGGCCAACGTCCTGACTTTC
13,NA,TRBV10-3,NA,TRBJ2-2,CAISANRDTELFF,TGTGCCATCAGTGCAAACCGGGATACGGAGCTGTTTTTT
14,NA,TRBV4-1,NA,TRBJ1-3,CASSQPGSGDTIYF,TGCGCCAGCAGCCAGCCGGGCTCGGGGGACACCATATATTTT
13,NA,TRBV28,NA,TRBJ2-5,CASSLQIPETQYF,TGTGCCAGCAGCCTACAGATCCCGGAGACCCAGTACTTC
18,NA,TRBV18,NA,TRBJ2-6,CASSPIRTAFSGANVLTF,TGTGCCAGCTCACCAATCAGGACAGCGTTCTCTGGGGCCAACGTCCTGACTTTC
15,TRBD1,TRBV6-5,NA,TRBJ2-7,CASSLDRGISYEQYF,TGTGCCAGCAGTCTAGACAGGGGAATTTCCTACGAGCAGTACTTC
13,NA,TRBV12-3/TRBV12-4,NA,TRBJ1-2,CASSKTGFYGYTF,TGTGCCAGCAGTAAGACAGGTTTCTATGGCTACACCTTC
14,NA,TRBV28,NA,TRBJ1-3,CASRPGISGNTIYF,TGTGCCAGCAGACCAGGGATCTCTGGAAACACCATATATTTT
17,TRBD2,TRBV11-3,NA,TRBJ2-1,CASSSWTSGSSDNEQFF,TGTGCCAGCAGCTCTTGGACTAGCGGGAGCAGCGACAATGAGCAGTTCTTC
15,NA,TRBV25-1,NA,TRBJ2-2,CASSAAGSNTGELFF,TGTGCCAGCAGTGCGGCAGGATCAAACACCGGGGAGCTGTTTTTT
17,TRBD1,TRBV7-8,NA,TRBJ1-4,CASSVTGTEETNEKLFF,TGTGCCAGCAGCGTTACCGGGACAGAGGAAACTAATGAAAAACTGTTTTTT
17,TRBD2,TRBV6-6,NA,TRBJ2-1,CASSPLTTSGRSNEQFF,TGTGCCAGCAGTCCCCTAACAACTAGCGGGAGGTCCAATGAGCAGTTCTTC
14,TRBD1,TRBV19,NA,TRBJ1-5,CASIQTGRNQPQHF,TGTGCCTCGATACAGACAGGGAGGAATCAGCCCCAGCATTTT
11,NA,TRBV29-1,NA,TRBJ1-2,CSLSGQRGYTF,TGCAGCCTATCGGGACAAAGAGGCTACACCTTC
14,NA,TRBV2,NA,TRBJ1-1,CASSEAPGGTEAFF,TGTGCCAGCAGTGAAGCCCCCGGGGGAACTGAAGCTTTCTTT
16,TRBD2,TRBV4-2,NA,TRBJ2-7,CASSQATGTTPVEQYF,TGTGCCAGCAGCCAAGCCACCGGGACTACGCCCGTCGAGCAGTACTTC
14,NA,TRBV5-1,NA,TRBJ2-5,CASSRPNSGETQYF,TGCGCCAGCAGCCGACCGAACTCGGGAGAGACCCAGTACTTC
16,TRBD1,TRBV9,NA,TRBJ1-2,CASSPWDSWGDYGYTF,TGTGCCAGCAGCCCTTGGGACAGTTGGGGAGACTATGGCTACACCTTC
16,TRBD2,TRBV5-4,NA,TRBJ2-3,CASSLEIAGVSDTQYF,TGTGCCAGCAGCTTGGAAATAGCGGGAGTATCAGATACGCAGTATTTT
14,NA,TRBV28,NA,TRBJ1-6,CASSFGQPDSPLHF,TGTGCCAGCAGTTTTGGGCAGCCCGATTCACCCCTCCACTTT
15,TRBD1,TRBV28,once,TRBJ1-1,CASGFGQGAYTEAFF,TGTGCCAGCGGCTTCGGACAGGGGGCGTACACTGAAGCTTTCTTT
15,TRBD1,TRBV3-1/TRBV3-2,NA,TRBJ1-1,CASSQRANRGAEAFF,TGTGCCAGCAGCCAGAGGGCGAACAGGGGGGCTGAAGCTTTCTTT
16,TRBD2,TRBV5-1,NA,TRBJ2-1,CASSLGLVEEGWEQFF,TGCGCCAGCAGCTTAGGACTAGTCGAGGAGGGTTGGGAGCAGTTCTTC
14,NA,TRBV2,NA,TRBJ1-1,CAEGGRGSGTEAFF,TGTGCCGAGGGGGGGAGGGGCTCGGGCACTGAAGCTTTCTTT
17,TRBD1,TRBV28,NA,TRBJ1-2,CASSPVVGQGIGYGYTF,TGTGCCAGCAGCCCCGTCGTAGGACAGGGGATAGGCTATGGCTACACCTTC
12,TRBD1,TRBV28,NA,TRBJ1-1,CASTTGDREAFF,TGTGCCAGCACGACCGGGGACAGGGAAGCTTTCTTT
12,NA,TRBV28,NA,TRBJ2-7,CASSLQGPEQYF,TGTGCCAGCAGTTTGCAGGGTCCCGAGCAGTACTTC
15,TRBD1,TRBV3-1/TRBV3-2,NA,TRBJ1-1,CASSLGTGGNTEAFF,TGTGCCAGCAGCCTTGGGACAGGGGGCAACACTGAAGCTTTCTTT
16,NA,TRBV28,many,TRBJ2-7,CASTGISGVAPYEQYF,TGTGCCAGCACGGGGATATCGGGGGTGGCCCCCTACGAGCAGTACTTC
16,TRBD1,TRBV5-1,NA,TRBJ2-2,CASSVTGGANTGELFF,TGCGCCAGCAGCGTTACAGGGGGCGCGAACACCGGGGAGCTGTTTTTT
18,NA,TRBV24-1,NA,TRBJ2-1,CATSEILTDTAPRNEQFF,TGTGCCACCAGTGAAATTTTGACTGATACCGCCCCGAGGAATGAGCAGTTCTTC
17,TRBD2,TRBV4-2,NA,TRBJ2-3,CASSQGPGLGRADTQYF,TGTGCCAGCAGCCAAGGCCCTGGGCTAGGGAGGGCAGATACGCAGTATTTT
17,TRBD1,TRBV7-3,NA,TRBJ1-2,CASSPSGTGSSNYGYTF,TGTGCCAGCAGCCCCTCCGGGACAGGGTCTTCTAACTATGGCTACACCTTC
14,NA,TRBV6-5,NA,TRBJ1-3,CASRNAGFGNTIYF,TGTGCCAGCAGGAACGCAGGGTTCGGAAACACCATATATTTT
16,NA,TRBV28,NA,TRBJ1-1,CASSFPGHELGLEAFF,TGTGCCAGCAGTTTTCCGGGACATGAGCTGGGGTTAGAAGCTTTCTTT
12,NA,TRBV10-3,NA,TRBJ2-5,CAISDQQETQYF,TGTGCCATCAGTGACCAACAAGAGACCCAGTACTTC
12,NA,TRBV12-3/TRBV12-4,few,TRBJ1-2,CASTRQGHGYTF,TGTGCCAGCACCAGGCAGGGGCATGGCTACACCTTC
15,TRBD1,TRBV11-3,NA,TRBJ2-5,CASSSRTGITETQYF,TGTGCCAGCAGCTCCCGGACAGGGATTACGGAGACCCAGTACTTC
14,NA,TRBV7-9,NA,TRBJ2-7,CASSLGQIIYEQYF,TGTGCCAGCAGCTTAGGGCAGATTATCTACGAGCAGTACTTC
15,NA,TRBV7-8,NA,TRBJ2-1,CASSPRTLPYNEQFF,TGTGCCAGCAGCCCTAGGACTCTCCCATACAATGAGCAGTTCTTC
13,NA,TRBV28,NA,TRBJ1-2,CASSQTANYGYTF,TGTGCCAGCAGTCAGACAGCTAACTATGGCTACACCTTC
12,NA,TRBV5-6,NA,TRBJ1-2,CATGWGGDGYTF,TGTGCCACCGGGTGGGGAGGGGATGGCTACACCTTC
15,NA,TRBV28,NA,TRBJ2-7,CASSFSREWSYEQYF,TGTGCCAGCAGTTTTTCCCGGGAGTGGTCCTACGAGCAGTACTTC
10,NA,TRBV20-1,NA,TRBJ1-1,CSAFSTEAFF,TGCAGTGCTTTCAGCACTGAAGCTTTCTTT
15,TRBD1,TRBV28,NA,TRBJ1-1,CASSSPGQGPPLPFF,TGTGCCAGCAGTTCACCCGGACAGGGGCCGCCCTTACCTTTCTTT
14,TRBD2,TRBV7-9,NA,TRBJ2-1,CASSGEGQRGEQFF,TGTGCCAGCAGCGGGGAGGGCCAGAGAGGTGAGCAGTTCTTC
14,TRBD2,TRBV18,NA,TRBJ2-1,CASSPYDSGAEQFF,TGTGCCAGCTCACCATACGATAGCGGGGCCGAGCAGTTCTTC